The entry that follows covers one TCR beta chain sequence. Antigen specificity is unknown. The junction and the germline gene differ at one end; a read error may be behind it. The sample comes from a study of CD8 T cells in ankylosing spondylitis. Per the germline V gene, CDR1 is SGHNT and CDR2 is YYREEE (reference sequence). The length of the CDR3 is 13 residues. TCRdb re-derived calls from the 5' RACE reads in MiXCR, one entry per CDR3 protein. The profile shows fewer than 500,000 distinct CDR3 sequences, 25% to 30% of them singletons. Findings and limits, study-wide: Seemingly characteristic of ankylosing spondylitis blood was a TCR beta motif consisting of several highly homologous variants.

Sequences were obtained from blood, either unsorted or a sorted T cell fraction (not recorded which). This clonotype originated in a male donor with ankylosing spondylitis. The V call is TRBV5-4, the J call TRBJ1-1; D is ambiguous. The CDR3 region is CASSLSWPGVAVF. DNA for the CDR3: TGTGCCAGCAGCTTGTCCTGGCCTGGTGTGGCGGTCTTT.